This T cell receptor beta chain was identified during a study of T-cell memory formation after mild COVID-19. Study-level information: TCR clusters showed largely donor specificity.

Broader study findings: Mainly in CM and EM were contracting CD4+ clones; CD8+ were in EMRA. The pre-infection memory compartment contained some responding clones, suggesting cross-reactive memory joined.

It was 5'RACE with constant-segment primers that produced the TCR alpha and TCR beta cDNA libraries, which carried sample barcodes and UMIs. TCRdb reprocessed the 5' RACE reads via MiXCR and lists one record per CDR3 protein. The table lists some 160,000 distinct CDR3 sequences, approximately 12% of them singletons. With 4 bases removed from V and 10 bases from J, the gap between germline ends came to 11 bases. CDR1 is KGHSH and CDR2 is LQKENI in the germline V gene. The CDR3 loop spans 13 amino acids. Regarding this clonotype: The antigen remains unidentified.

This chain connects TRBV18 to TRBJ1-6; D not resolved. Specimen: PBMCs or a T cell subset sorted from them (not recorded which). This receptor was taken from a young man who had mild COVID-19 (a few samples of this study predate the infection). Cell type and time point are not known. The CDR3 sequence: CASSQDERSPLHF. CDR3 nucleotides: TGTGCCAGCTCACAAGACGAACGGTCACCCCTCCACTTT.